These T cell receptor beta chains were read from a single sample in a study of T cell changes during pregnancy in multiple sclerosis. Assay: immunoSEQ multiplex PCR; the TCRdb copy retains only in-frame clones and omits some. The sample has about 44,000 clones; roughly 94% are singletons. Sample: CD4+ T cells from peripheral blood mononuclear cells, taken in the first trimester of pregnancy. The origin of the receptors is a female donor with multiple sclerosis, enrolled in a pregnancy study. Each CDR3 is given with its conserved first and last residue. D genes are given only for firm matches. Some rows have no size entry. The others give once, few or many, or a class for an expanded clone.

v_call	d_call	clone_size	j_call	cdr3_nt	cdr3_aa
TRBV7-9	TRBD1	once	TRBJ1-6	TGTGCCAGCAGCTCGACAGGGGGGAATTCACCCCTCCACTTT	CASSSTGGNSPLHF
TRBV19	TRBD1	NA	TRBJ1-5	TGTGCCAGTAGAAATCAGCAGACAGGGTATGGGAATCAGCCCCAGCATTTT	CASRNQQTGYGNQPQHF
TRBV9	NA	NA	TRBJ1-4	TGTGCCAGCAGCGTAGTTGATGGCGGAAAACTGTTTTTT	CASSVVDGGKLFF
TRBV23-1	NA	NA	TRBJ1-1	TGCGCCAGGATAGAAGGGGGGGAGGACACTGAAGCTTTCTTT	CARIEGGEDTEAFF
TRBV6-5	NA	NA	TRBJ1-1	TGTGCCAGCACCAACGGGGGGGGAGGTGAAGCTTTCTTT	CASTNGGGGEAFF
TRBV6-5	NA	NA	TRBJ1-3	TGTGCCAGCAGCTCCGGACAGACTGGAAACACCATATATTTT	CASSSGQTGNTIYF
TRBV2	TRBD2	NA	TRBJ2-5	TGTGCCAGCAATGACCCGGGACTAGCGGGCCGGGGGTACTTC	CASNDPGLAGRGYF
TRBV6-5	NA	NA	TRBJ1-3	TGTGCCAGCAGTCGGACAGTAGTCTCTGGAAACACCATATATTTT	CASSRTVVSGNTIYF
TRBV7-9	NA	NA	TRBJ1-3	TGTGCCAGCAGCTTTTCGACAGCAGTCCGATACTCTGGAAACACCATATATTTT	CASSFSTAVRYSGNTIYF
TRBV2	TRBD2	NA	TRBJ2-7	TGTGCCAGCAGGACGGGGGGAATTGACGAGCAGTACTTC	CASRTGGIDEQYF
TRBV9	NA	once	TRBJ2-5	TGTGCCAGCAGCGTAGCAACTTCGGGACACCGAAGGGTCGAGACCCAGTACTTC	CASSVATSGHRRVETQYF
TRBV6-1	TRBD1	NA	TRBJ2-7	TGTGCCAGCAGTTCCGGGACAGTGGTCTACGAGCAGTACTTC	CASSSGTVVYEQYF
TRBV7-8	TRBD2	NA	TRBJ2-4	TGTGCCAGCAGCCCGGGGCAGGCCCTAGCGGGGAAGGGAAGGAACATTCAGTACTTC	CASSPGQALAGKGRNIQYF
TRBV5-5	NA	NA	TRBJ1-2	TGTGCCAGCAACGCGGGCTCAGGGGCTCGATTCGGCTACACCTTC	CASNAGSGARFGYTF
TRBV5-6	NA	NA	TRBJ1-1	TGTGCCAGCAGCCGTTACAGACAGTCCTTGCTGGAAGCTTTCTTT	CASSRYRQSLLEAFF
TRBV6-5	TRBD1	NA	TRBJ2-7	TGTGCCAGCAGGCCCTACAGGGGCTCCTACGAGCAGTACTTC	CASRPYRGSYEQYF
TRBV7-3	TRBD1	NA	TRBJ1-5	TGTGCCAGCAGCGCTAGACAGGGGCTGTATTTTCAGCCCCAGCATTTT	CASSARQGLYFQPQHF
TRBV5-1	TRBD2	NA	TRBJ2-3	TGCGCCAGCAGTCATCGGGGGGTACGCACAGATACGCAGTATTTT	CASSHRGVRTDTQYF